This T cell receptor (beta chain) was sequenced in a study of blood T cell repertoires in COVID-19 (dated by TCRdb to the early 2020s). For the wider study: Samples covering the acute and convalescent phases of COVID-19 were provided by collaborators in the United States, Italy and Spain. Where HLA class I and class II types were available, the types were taken from metadata supplied by the sample provider, not from assay-based typing. The repertoires were made available in a free public database intended to serve as a resource for research on the immune response to SARS-CoV-2. The sample metadata nearly always contained a de-identified subject ID, COVID-19 status, age in years and sex. Deeply sampled blood TCRbeta repertoires from subjects exposed to, actively infected with, or recovered from COVID-19 were included in the dataset. The material from the prospective study consisted of cDNA or gDNA derived from T cells, B-cell-depleted T cells, or PBMCs. The samples were drawn from the first 160 participants of the ongoing ImmuneRACE study and from over a thousand subjects provided by 6 global collaborators. What the study reported, not specific to this receptor: Clinical and demographic metadata were provided uncurated, with the amount varying by source and participant.

TCRbeta CDR3 regions were amplified from genomic DNA by means of the immunoSEQ Assay, a bias-controlled multiplex PCR. The study's processing was this. The number of nucleated cells in each sample was estimated by amplification of reference gene primers within the assay. Sequence reads were collapsed and filtered to measure the absolute abundance of every unique TCRbeta CDR3 rearrangement. For each sample, productive Simpson clonality was calculated as the square root of Simpson's diversity index over productive rearrangements. Not all clones reach the TCRdb copy of this immuneACCESS table, which keeps in-frame sequences only. Checked studies attribute under half of the gap to unresolved V genes and leave the rest unexplained. D and trimming were read from the DNA, whereas the V and J calls and clone size are those reported in that table. In this sample the table shows approximately 170,000 clones, around nine tenths of which occur a single time. The ten largest clones capture 2% to 2.5% of the sample.

In regard to this clone: Its specific antigen is unknown. One base away there is no much larger clone; base qualities are not given.

Its CDR3 holds 16 amino acids, cysteine through phenylalanine. Only the CDR3 region is kept as DNA, spanning 48 bases read in frame from base 1. V is cut back by 5 bases and J by 3 bases, with 6 bases in the junction unmatched. The germline V gene (reference sequence) supplies CDR1 MNHEY and CDR2 SMNVEV. A second Seattle source provided samples from volunteer blood donors who had recovered from COVID-19. Collaborating institutions collected whole blood in K2EDTA tubes following their own protocols. Collaborator samples were shipped for TCRbeta analysis as frozen whole blood, isolated PBMCs, or DNA extracted from either sample type.

The chain couples TRBV27 to TRBJ2-7; 14 bases in between match TRBD2. The specimen sequenced was peripheral blood. The clonotype was recovered from a man aged 50 or older who had recovered from COVID-19. The CDR3 reads as follows: CASSRTGTSGGYEQYF. Read as DNA, the sequence is TGTGCCAGCAGTCGAACCGGGACTAGCGGGGGCTACGAGCAGTACTTC.